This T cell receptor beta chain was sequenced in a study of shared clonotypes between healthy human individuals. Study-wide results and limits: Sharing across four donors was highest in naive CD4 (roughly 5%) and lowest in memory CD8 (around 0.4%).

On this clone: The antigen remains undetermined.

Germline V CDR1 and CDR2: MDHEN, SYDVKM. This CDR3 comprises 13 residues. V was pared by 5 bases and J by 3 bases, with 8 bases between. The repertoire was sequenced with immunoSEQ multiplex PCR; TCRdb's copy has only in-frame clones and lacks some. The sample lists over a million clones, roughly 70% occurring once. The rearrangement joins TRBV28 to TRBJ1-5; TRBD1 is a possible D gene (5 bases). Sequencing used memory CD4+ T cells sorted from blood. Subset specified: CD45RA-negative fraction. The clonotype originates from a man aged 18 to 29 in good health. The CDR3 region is CASSGTNNQPQHF. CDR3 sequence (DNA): TGTGCCAGCAGTGGGACGAACAATCAGCCCCAGCATTTT. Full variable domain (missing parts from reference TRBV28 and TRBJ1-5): DVKVTQSSRYLVKRTGEKVFLECVQDMDHENMFWYRQDPGLGLRLIYFSYDVKMKEKGDIPEGYSVSREKKERFSLILESASTNQTSMYLCASSGTNNQPQHFGDGTRLSIL.